The entry below describes one T cell receptor beta chain. What it binds is not known. The data originate from a study of stem cell transplantation in POMP-related autoinflammatory disease. Study-level results: PRAID patients trended toward lower TRB diversity and higher clonality in all analyzed T-cell subsets.

Clones were read by immunoSEQ multiplex PCR, and TCRdb kept only the in-frame ones, dropping some. The sample holds some 65,000 clones, about nine tenths seen once. The CDR3 totals 12 residues. Germline V gives CDR1 KGHSH, CDR2 LQKENI. V lost 3 bases and J lost 5, with 8 bases in between. The sample here was CD4+ T cells from PBMCs, taken after stem cell transplantation. V is TRBV18 and J is TRBJ2-7; possibly TRBD1 for D (5 bases). The sequence was collected from a human patient with POMP-related autoinflammation and immune dysregulation (PRAID). Some T cells may arise from the graft donor. CDR3 sequence reads: CASSPLGDEQYF. Here the CDR3 DNA reads TGTGCCAGCTCACCGTTAGGGGACGAGCAGTACTTC.